The clone carrying this TCR beta chain was recorded at least ten times. Its specificity is unknown. The V and J ends lost 0 bases and 5 bases respectively, with 5 bases between them. This CDR3 spans 13 amino acids. The germline V gene encodes CDR1 LNHNV and CDR2 YYDKDF (reference sequence). In making TCR beta libraries, quantitative 5'-RACE with molecular barcodes was used. TCRdb fed the 5' RACE reads into MiXCR, producing one record per CDR3 protein. This sample has 150,000 to 200,000 distinct CDR3 sequences, with 25% to 35% found just once. This sample was taken from a study of CD8 T cells in ankylosing spondylitis. Overall study findings and caveats: Both synovial fluid and blood in reactive arthritis had previously been reported to carry some motif variants. Apparently characteristic of ankylosing spondylitis blood was a TCR beta motif (eight highly homologous variants). From matched ankylosing spondylitis synovial fluid, disease-linked clones were reportedly recovered at significantly enriched levels.

This chain joins TRBV15 and TRBJ2-1; D not certain. The source of this sequence is a male donor with ankylosing spondylitis. The sequencing input was synovial fluid, either unsorted or a sorted T cell fraction (not recorded which). CDR3 sequence (DNA): TGTGCCACCAGCAGAGAGGCAGACAATGAGCAGTTCTTC. The encoded protein is CATSREADNEQFF.